This T cell receptor beta chain was sequenced in a study of cytomegalovirus exposure and HLA in healthy donors. Whole-study findings and limits: Cytomegalovirus-associated status was assigned to about 180 TCR beta chains.

PCR employed 60 Vbeta and 13 Jbeta primers. TCRdb keeps only in-frame clones here, not all; method: immunoSEQ multiplex PCR. The repertoire holds about 210,000 clones, with 70% to 80% as singletons. Concerning this clone itself: Its matching antigen is unknown.

The receptor was isolated from a woman under 40 in good health and CMV-seropositive. What was sequenced was PBMCs.

The chain's CDR3 is CASSYSQGSGYTF. The CDR3 nucleotides are TGTGCCAGCAGTTACAGCCAGGGGAGCGGCTACACCTTC. This sequence joins TRBV6-6 and TRBJ1-2, with D perhaps TRBD1 (6 bases). The germline gives CDR1 MNHNY, CDR2 SVGAGI (reference sequence). V was cut by 2 bases and J by 8 bases, with 12 bases left in between. The CDR3 extends over 13 amino acids.